The sequence of this T cell receptor beta chain was determined in a study of T cells in Graves' hyperthyroidism and ophthalmopathy. For the study at large: Before any treatment, at initial diagnosis, peripheral blood was collected. General study points: The blood repertoire included most of the expanded thyroid clonotypes above 0.001.

The source material, RNA transcripts, was used to amplify TCR beta CDR3 regions. TCR CDR3 regions were first amplified by RT-PCR with HTBI primers. TCRdb passed the multiplex PCR reads through MiXCR, listing each CDR3 protein once. The repertoire holds nearly 600,000 distinct CDR3 sequences, with 11% to 15% as singletons. The table lists this clonotype with a few counts. No antigen is known for it. In germline, CDR1 is KGHSH, CDR2 LQKENI. V was clipped by 6 bases and J by 3 bases; unmatched bases: 11. This CDR3 comprises 15 residues. This rearrangement joins TRBV18 to TRBJ2-7; TRBD2 agrees at 7 bases. The clonotype originates from a young woman with Graves' hyperthyroidism that later progressed to Graves' ophthalmopathy. The sample comprised blood. The CDR3 coding sequence is TGTGCCAGCTCCCCAGGACTAGTATCCCTCTACGAGCAGTACTTC. Its translation: CASSPGLVSLYEQYF.